This T cell receptor (beta chain) derives from a study of CD8 T cells in ankylosing spondylitis. In regard to this clonotype: Its antigen is still unknown.

TCRdb analysed the 5' RACE reads with MiXCR anew, one entry per CDR3 protein. The sample gives about 300,000 distinct CDR3 sequences, less than 25% of which show up once; roughly 3.4% is in the top ten. Regarding the study as a whole: A motif in TCR beta, a set of roughly eight highly homologous variants, appeared characteristic of ankylosing spondylitis blood.

Germline CDR1 is MNHNS and CDR2 is SASEGT. The CDR3 consists of 15 residues. The ends were cut back, 6 bases at V and 4 bases at J, with 18 bases in the middle. This sequence originates from a female donor with ankylosing spondylitis or in good health (not recorded which). Sequencing was performed on blood, either unsorted or a sorted T cell fraction (not recorded which). The chain links TRBV6-1 to TRBJ1-1, with TRBD1 as a possible D gene (6 bases). CDR3 in DNA: TGTGCCAGCAGCAAGCCCCAGGGGACGATCACTGAAGCTTTCTTT. Amino acid sequence: CASSKPQGTITEAFF.